This T cell receptor (beta chain) is from a study of blood T cell repertoires in COVID-19. The CDR3 covers 13 residues. The V end lost 1 base, the J end lost 10 bases, and 8 bases lay between the germline ends. Germline V CDR1 and CDR2: LGHNT, FRNRAP. Sequenced by immunoSEQ multiplex PCR; TCRdb stores in-frame clones only, minus some. The sample yields about 70,000 clones, roughly 80% seen once. The receptor was derived from a woman of 80 years or more with acute or convalescent COVID-19. The source material was peripheral blood. The chain couples TRBV12-5 to TRBJ1-6; D may be TRBD1 (6 bases). Here the CDR3 reads CASGLDRDSPLHF. The CDR3 region has the DNA TGTGCTAGTGGTTTGGACAGGGACTCACCCCTCCACTTT. The full variable domain, in which reference TRBV12-5 and TRBJ1-6 provide the parts outside the CDR3, is DARVTQTPRHKVTEMGQEVTMRCQPILGHNTVFWYRQTMMQGLELLAYFRNRAPLDDSGMPKDRFSAEMPDATLATLKIQPSEPRDSAVYFCASGLDRDSPLHFGNGTRLTVT.